This T cell receptor (beta chain) was sequenced during a study of blood T cell repertoires in COVID-19. Study-level background: T cells, B-cell-depleted T cells, or PBMCs provided the cDNA or gDNA that served as material.

The authors' processing: By means of reference gene primer amplification, nucleated cell counts were estimated. Produced via immunoSEQ multiplex PCR; TCRdb's table is partial and in-frame only. V and J calls plus clone size are reproduced from that table; the DNA served to infer D and trimming. The sample has about 210,000 clones, about 91% seen once; the top ten hold more than 0.95%. V lost 2 bases and J lost 10, with 15 bases in between. CDR1 and CDR2 (germline): SEHNR, FQNEAQ (reference sequence). The CDR3 spans 15 residues. The J gene is TRBJ1-6, the V gene TRBV7-9; the D is unclear. The sequencing sample was made of peripheral blood. This receptor was identified in a man in his thirties or forties with acute or convalescent COVID-19. The chain's CDR3 is CASSLHEGLGSPLHF. CDR3 nucleotide sequence: TGTGCCAGCAGCTTACATGAGGGTCTGGGGTCACCCCTCCACTTT.